The rows below give T cell receptor beta chains drawn from one sample of a study of post-analysis software for immune sequencing data. TCRdb analysed the PCR reads with MiXCR anew, one entry per CDR3 protein. The repertoire holds about 460,000 distinct CDR3 sequences, with under 55% as singletons. The sequencing sample was made of blood. These receptors all stem from a girl aged 5 to 17 with multiple sclerosis. The conserved cysteine and the conserved F or W are not part of the CDR3 here. Fields, in order: J gene, V gene, CDR3 protein.

>TRBJ2-5|TRBV27
ASSSGTGLETQY
>TRBJ2-5|TRBV20-1
SARGTDQETQY
>TRBJ2-7|TRBV6-5
ASSYGAGGTNNEQY
>TRBJ2-7|TRBV20-1
SARAPQGRTYEQY
>TRBJ1-5|TRBV21-1
ASSKAVRGNQPQH
>TRBJ1-5|TRBV4-2
ASSLRDRGGDQPQH
>TRBJ2-6|TRBV27
ASRLSGANVLT
>TRBJ2-1|TRBV20-1
SARGEDIAGKF
>TRBJ1-2|TRBV27
ASSLVGANGYT
>TRBJ2-7|TRBV28
ASSPGQGIREQY
>TRBJ2-1|TRBV11-1
ASSFGRINEQF
>TRBJ2-3|TRBV9
ASSVGRLAGGVQY
>TRBJ2-7|TRBV6-6
ASSPGQQAYEQY
>TRBJ1-2|TRBV6-5
ASSYGRMANYGYT
>TRBJ2-1|TRBV2
ASSLDRVGPNEQF
>TRBJ2-1|TRBV7-6
ASSLGLDVSNEQF
>TRBJ2-5|TRBV11-2
ASSFGIVPGTQY